The rows below give T cell receptor beta chains drawn from one sample of a study of Ad26.COV2.S vaccination and SARS-CoV-2 variants. Method: immunoSEQ multiplex PCR; TCRdb's copy keeps in-frame clones and lacks some. The data contain 300,000 to 350,000 clones, 75% to 90% of them singletons. Sequences were derived from peripheral blood, sampled in a trial of Ad26.COV2.S vaccine versus placebo. The receptors here all came from a person between 18 and 59 years old who received the Ad26.COV2.S COVID-19 vaccine or a placebo. Each CDR3 is given with its conserved first and last residue. Each record gives: clone size, J gene, D gene, V gene, CDR3 protein, CDR3 DNA. A D gene is named only where the DNA matches it firmly. Expanded clones get a size class; other rows say once, few or many, or leave the size out.

abundance: once; j_gene: TRBJ1-1; d_gene: .; v_gene: TRBV11-2; CDR3aa: CASSRERDWRGGTEAFF; CDR3nt: TGTGCCAGCAGCCGAGAGAGGGACTGGAGAGGTGGCACTGAAGCTTTCTTT
abundance: .; j_gene: TRBJ1-3; d_gene: .; v_gene: TRBV18; CDR3aa: CASSEGPGNTIYF; CDR3nt: TGTGCCAGCTCAGAGGGTCCTGGAAACACCATATATTTT
abundance: few; j_gene: TRBJ1-5; d_gene: .; v_gene: TRBV7-2; CDR3aa: CASSPLVNQPQHF; CDR3nt: TGTGCCAGCAGCCCACTAGTCAATCAGCCCCAGCATTTT
abundance: .; j_gene: TRBJ2-7; d_gene: TRBD1; v_gene: TRBV4-3; CDR3aa: CASSQDRTGTGTYEQYF; CDR3nt: TGCGCCAGCAGCCAAGACCGTACCGGGACAGGAACCTACGAGCAGTACTTC
abundance: .; j_gene: TRBJ1-1; d_gene: .; v_gene: TRBV5-1; CDR3aa: CASSLGTVNTEAFF; CDR3nt: TGCGCCAGCAGCTTGGGGACAGTGAACACTGAAGCTTTCTTT
abundance: .; j_gene: TRBJ2-7; d_gene: TRBD2; v_gene: TRBV28; CDR3aa: CASSLLLAAYEQYF; CDR3nt: TGTGCCAGCAGTTTATTACTAGCGGCCTACGAGCAGTACTTC
abundance: .; j_gene: TRBJ1-2; d_gene: .; v_gene: TRBV7-9; CDR3aa: CASSSGQGLYGYTF; CDR3nt: TGTGCCAGCAGCTCCGGCCAGGGACTTTATGGCTACACCTTC
abundance: .; j_gene: TRBJ2-3; d_gene: .; v_gene: TRBV13; CDR3aa: CASTRRGDTQYF; CDR3nt: TGTGCCAGCACCCGACGGGGAGATACGCAGTATTTT
abundance: .; j_gene: TRBJ2-3; d_gene: .; v_gene: TRBV7-2; CDR3aa: CASSFGTSTDTQYF; CDR3nt: TGTGCCAGCAGCTTCGGCACTAGCACAGATACGCAGTATTTT
abundance: once; j_gene: TRBJ2-5; d_gene: .; v_gene: TRBV5-4; CDR3aa: CASSAGEWKETQYF; CDR3nt: TGTGCCAGCAGCGCAGGAGAATGGAAAGAGACCCAGTACTTC
abundance: many; j_gene: TRBJ1-2; d_gene: .; v_gene: TRBV11-2; CDR3aa: CASSLEGPGLSLGYTF; CDR3nt: TGTGCCAGCAGCTTAGAGGGTCCGGGATTATCCCTCGGCTACACCTTC
abundance: .; j_gene: TRBJ1-1; d_gene: .; v_gene: TRBV19; CDR3aa: CASHKGNTEAFF; CDR3nt: TGTGCCAGTCATAAGGGGAACACTGAAGCTTTCTTT
abundance: .; j_gene: TRBJ1-1; d_gene: .; v_gene: TRBV4-1; CDR3aa: CASSQERSRTTLNTEAFF; CDR3nt: TGCGCCAGCAGCCAAGAGAGATCAAGAACCACTCTGAACACTGAAGCTTTCTTT
abundance: .; j_gene: TRBJ2-2; d_gene: .; v_gene: TRBV19; CDR3aa: CATRTGTNTGELFF; CDR3nt: TGTGCCACCCGAACGGGCACGAACACCGGGGAGCTGTTTTTT
abundance: .; j_gene: TRBJ2-3; d_gene: .; v_gene: TRBV9; CDR3aa: CASSPTRGAANGDTQYF; CDR3nt: TGTGCCAGCAGCCCGACAAGGGGTGCGGCGAATGGAGATACGCAGTATTTT
abundance: .; j_gene: TRBJ2-3; d_gene: .; v_gene: TRBV24-1; CDR3aa: CATGGTPPHDTQYF; CDR3nt: TGTGCCACTGGGGGGACTCCCCCTCATGATACGCAGTATTTT
abundance: .; j_gene: TRBJ2-3; d_gene: TRBD2; v_gene: TRBV19; CDR3aa: CASSIRRGGLRRVPDTQYF; CDR3nt: TGTGCCAGTAGTATTCGGCGGGGGGGGCTTAGGCGCGTCCCAGATACGCAGTATTTT
abundance: .; j_gene: TRBJ1-3; d_gene: .; v_gene: TRBV15; CDR3aa: CATSTGHREISGNTIYF; CDR3nt: TGTGCCACCAGCACCGGACACAGGGAGATCTCTGGAAACACCATATATTTT
abundance: .; j_gene: TRBJ1-2; d_gene: .; v_gene: TRBV7-2; CDR3aa: CASSLEARQPYGYTF; CDR3nt: TGTGCCAGCAGCTTAGAAGCGAGACAGCCCTATGGCTACACCTTC
abundance: .; j_gene: TRBJ2-7; d_gene: .; v_gene: TRBV10-1; CDR3aa: CARKNTGWREQYF; CDR3nt: TGCGCCAGGAAAAATACGGGGTGGAGGGAGCAGTACTTC
abundance: .; j_gene: TRBJ1-1; d_gene: .; v_gene: TRBV6-2/TRBV6-3; CDR3aa: CASSHGLNTEAFF; CDR3nt: TGTGCCAGCAGTCATGGACTGAACACTGAAGCTTTCTTT
abundance: .; j_gene: TRBJ2-1; d_gene: .; v_gene: TRBV27; CDR3aa: CASVRRWGAYNEQFF; CDR3nt: TGTGCCAGCGTGAGGAGGTGGGGGGCGTACAATGAGCAGTTCTTC
abundance: .; j_gene: TRBJ1-1; d_gene: TRBD1; v_gene: TRBV11-3; CDR3aa: CASSLRDRGQTEAFF; CDR3nt: TGTGCCAGCAGTTTAAGAGACAGGGGGCAGACTGAAGCTTTCTTT
abundance: .; j_gene: TRBJ2-1; d_gene: TRBD1; v_gene: TRBV3-1/TRBV3-2; CDR3aa: CASSLLSGTGNEQFF; CDR3nt: TGTGCCAGCAGCCTTCTTTCCGGGACAGGGAATGAGCAGTTCTTC
abundance: .; j_gene: TRBJ2-5; d_gene: .; v_gene: TRBV4-2; CDR3aa: CASSQELKGWETQYF; CDR3nt: TGTGCCAGCAGCCAAGAACTTAAGGGATGGGAGACCCAGTACTTC
abundance: few; j_gene: TRBJ1-2; d_gene: TRBD1; v_gene: TRBV19; CDR3aa: CASSGTGPEYGYTF; CDR3nt: TGTGCCAGTAGTGGGACAGGTCCGGAATATGGCTACACCTTC
abundance: .; j_gene: TRBJ2-3; d_gene: TRBD1; v_gene: TRBV5-1; CDR3aa: CASSLVPPTGASTDTQYF; CDR3nt: TGCGCCAGCAGCTTGGTACCACCGACAGGGGCTAGCACAGATACGCAGTATTTT
abundance: .; j_gene: TRBJ1-3; d_gene: .; v_gene: TRBV6-4; CDR3aa: CASLFGRGIYSGNTIYF; CDR3nt: TGTGCCAGCCTATTCGGTAGGGGGATCTACTCTGGAAACACCATATATTTT
abundance: .; j_gene: TRBJ2-1; d_gene: TRBD2; v_gene: TRBV6-1; CDR3aa: CASSARTSGTYNEQFF; CDR3nt: TGTGCCAGCAGTGCCCGGACTAGCGGCACCTACAATGAGCAGTTCTTC
abundance: .; j_gene: TRBJ2-2; d_gene: TRBD1; v_gene: TRBV4-3; CDR3aa: CASSHGTGITGELFF; CDR3nt: TGCGCCAGCAGCCATGGGACAGGGATTACCGGGGAGCTGTTTTTT
abundance: .; j_gene: TRBJ1-1; d_gene: .; v_gene: TRBV3-1/TRBV3-2; CDR3aa: CASSQGRLRWNTEAFF; CDR3nt: TGTGCCAGCAGCCAGGGGCGTCTTCGATGGAACACTGAAGCTTTCTTT
abundance: .; j_gene: TRBJ2-5; d_gene: TRBD2; v_gene: TRBV7-2; CDR3aa: CASSPRTSGPSAVSQYF; CDR3nt: TGTGCCAGCAGCCCTCGGACTAGCGGGCCCTCCGCGGTGAGCCAGTACTTC
abundance: once; j_gene: TRBJ2-1; d_gene: .; v_gene: TRBV12-3/TRBV12-4; CDR3aa: CASGQGVSGGQFF; CDR3nt: TGTGCCAGCGGGCAGGGCGTATCCGGCGGCCAGTTCTTC
abundance: .; j_gene: TRBJ1-1; d_gene: TRBD1; v_gene: TRBV19; CDR3aa: CASSHIRTGLTSEAFF; CDR3nt: TGTGCCAGTAGTCATATCCGGACAGGGCTTACTTCTGAAGCTTTCTTT
abundance: many; j_gene: TRBJ1-1; d_gene: TRBD1; v_gene: TRBV6-5; CDR3aa: CASSSTGGLEAFF; CDR3nt: TGTGCCAGCAGTTCAACAGGGGGCCTTGAAGCTTTCTTT
abundance: once; j_gene: TRBJ2-2; d_gene: .; v_gene: TRBV7-7; CDR3aa: CASSLGSGDTGELFF; CDR3nt: TGTGCCAGCAGCTTAGGCTCCGGGGACACCGGGGAGCTGTTTTTT
abundance: .; j_gene: TRBJ2-3; d_gene: TRBD2; v_gene: TRBV27; CDR3aa: CASSGGGSTDTQYF; CDR3nt: TGTGCCAGCAGCGGGGGAGGGAGCACAGATACGCAGTATTTT
abundance: .; j_gene: TRBJ2-5; d_gene: TRBD2; v_gene: TRBV30; CDR3aa: CAWNSLAGVETQYF; CDR3nt: TGTGCCTGGAACTCACTAGCGGGAGTAGAGACCCAGTACTTC
abundance: .; j_gene: TRBJ2-3; d_gene: TRBD1; v_gene: TRBV5-1; CDR3aa: CASSTNRGLGDTQYF; CDR3nt: TGCGCCAGCAGCACCAACAGGGGATTGGGAGATACGCAGTATTTT
abundance: .; j_gene: TRBJ1-6; d_gene: .; v_gene: TRBV4-1; CDR3aa: CASSQDPAGRANNSPLHF; CDR3nt: TGCGCCAGCAGCCAAGATCCTGCAGGGAGGGCGAATAATTCACCCCTCCACTTT
abundance: .; j_gene: TRBJ2-1; d_gene: TRBD2; v_gene: TRBV5-1; CDR3aa: CASSVISGTSYNEQFF; CDR3nt: TGCGCCAGCAGCGTCATAAGCGGGACGAGCTACAATGAGCAGTTCTTC
abundance: .; j_gene: TRBJ1-1; d_gene: .; v_gene: TRBV5-1; CDR3aa: CASSLTVVNTEAFF; CDR3nt: TGCGCCAGCAGCTTGACCGTTGTGAACACTGAAGCTTTCTTT
abundance: few; j_gene: TRBJ1-6; d_gene: .; v_gene: TRBV5-1; CDR3aa: CASSLRTAVLLSPLHF; CDR3nt: TGCGCCAGCAGCTTGAGGACAGCCGTCCTCTTATCACCCCTCCACTTT
abundance: .; j_gene: TRBJ1-1; d_gene: .; v_gene: TRBV6-5; CDR3aa: CASSLTGTISTEAFF; CDR3nt: TGTGCCAGCAGTTTGACCGGGACAATTAGCACTGAAGCTTTCTTT
abundance: .; j_gene: TRBJ1-3; d_gene: TRBD1; v_gene: TRBV5-6; CDR3aa: CASSSFGQESSGNTIYF; CDR3nt: TGTGCCAGCAGTTCTTTCGGACAGGAGAGCTCTGGAAACACCATATATTTT
abundance: .; j_gene: TRBJ1-1; d_gene: .; v_gene: TRBV15; CDR3aa: CATLGGTMNTEAFF; CDR3nt: TGTGCCACCCTCGGGGGCACGATGAACACTGAAGCTTTCTTT
abundance: .; j_gene: TRBJ1-2; d_gene: .; v_gene: TRBV12-5; CDR3aa: CASGLVAQPGYTF; CDR3nt: TGTGCTAGTGGTTTGGTAGCACAGCCTGGCTACACCTTC
abundance: .; j_gene: TRBJ2-3; d_gene: .; v_gene: TRBV7-9; CDR3aa: CASTWDPDTQYF; CDR3nt: TGTGCCAGCACTTGGGACCCAGATACGCAGTATTTT
abundance: .; j_gene: TRBJ1-1; d_gene: TRBD1; v_gene: TRBV11-3; CDR3aa: CASSLDLGLVGQGVGAFF; CDR3nt: TGTGCCAGCAGCTTAGATCTCGGATTGGTGGGACAGGGAGTAGGAGCTTTCTTT
abundance: .; j_gene: TRBJ2-1; d_gene: .; v_gene: TRBV7-3; CDR3aa: CASSLSSPSYNEQFF; CDR3nt: TGTGCCAGCAGCTTATCATCACCTTCCTACAATGAGCAGTTCTTC
abundance: .; j_gene: TRBJ1-1; d_gene: .; v_gene: TRBV7-8; CDR3aa: CASSLAGLNTEAFF; CDR3nt: TGTGCCAGCAGCTTAGCCGGACTGAACACTGAAGCTTTCTTT
abundance: .; j_gene: TRBJ1-3; d_gene: .; v_gene: TRBV7-2; CDR3aa: CASSRPVSGNTIYF; CDR3nt: TGTGCCAGCAGCCGGCCCGTCTCTGGAAACACCATATATTTT
abundance: .; j_gene: TRBJ2-5; d_gene: TRBD2; v_gene: TRBV15; CDR3aa: CATSRVPTSGTRRETQYF; CDR3nt: TGTGCCACCAGCAGAGTGCCCACTAGCGGGACTAGGCGAGAGACCCAGTACTTC
abundance: few; j_gene: TRBJ2-3; d_gene: TRBD2; v_gene: TRBV15; CDR3aa: CATSRELAASTDTQYF; CDR3nt: TGTGCCACCAGCAGAGAACTAGCGGCTAGCACAGATACGCAGTATTTT
abundance: .; j_gene: TRBJ1-1; d_gene: TRBD1; v_gene: TRBV25-1; CDR3aa: CASSEYGPTGVEAAFF; CDR3nt: TGTGCCAGCAGTGAATATGGTCCTACAGGGGTGGAGGCAGCTTTCTTT
abundance: few; j_gene: TRBJ2-1; d_gene: .; v_gene: TRBV6-5; CDR3aa: CASGSRGEFF; CDR3nt: TGTGCCAGCGGCTCTAGGGGGGAGTTCTTC
abundance: .; j_gene: TRBJ2-5; d_gene: .; v_gene: TRBV10-3; CDR3aa: CAISPRVREETQYF; CDR3nt: TGTGCCATCAGCCCCCGAGTTCGTGAAGAGACCCAGTACTTC
abundance: .; j_gene: TRBJ1-4; d_gene: .; v_gene: TRBV7-2; CDR3aa: CASSLRVISTNEKLFF; CDR3nt: TGTGCCAGCAGCTTAAGGGTTATCTCAACTAATGAAAAACTGTTTTTT
abundance: .; j_gene: TRBJ2-1; d_gene: .; v_gene: TRBV7-2; CDR3aa: CASSPDRVNNEQFF; CDR3nt: TGTGCCAGCAGCCCGGATCGGGTTAACAATGAGCAGTTCTTC
abundance: .; j_gene: TRBJ2-1; d_gene: .; v_gene: TRBV27; CDR3aa: CASSLTNPPLLDNEQFF; CDR3nt: TGTGCCAGCAGTTTAACCAATCCCCCCCTGCTCGATAATGAGCAGTTCTTC